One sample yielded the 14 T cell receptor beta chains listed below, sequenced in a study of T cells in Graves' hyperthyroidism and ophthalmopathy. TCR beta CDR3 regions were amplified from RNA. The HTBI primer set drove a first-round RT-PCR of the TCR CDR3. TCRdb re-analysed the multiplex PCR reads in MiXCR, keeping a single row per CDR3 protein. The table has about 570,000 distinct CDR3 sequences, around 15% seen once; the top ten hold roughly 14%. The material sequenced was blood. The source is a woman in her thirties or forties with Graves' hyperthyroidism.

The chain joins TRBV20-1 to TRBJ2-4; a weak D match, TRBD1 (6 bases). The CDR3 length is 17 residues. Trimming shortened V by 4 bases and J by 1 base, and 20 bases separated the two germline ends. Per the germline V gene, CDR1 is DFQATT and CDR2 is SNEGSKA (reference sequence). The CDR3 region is CSAIPSSGDFAKNIQYF. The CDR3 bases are TGCAGTGCTATCCCTTCGTCAGGGGATTTCGCCAAAAACATTCAGTACTTC.

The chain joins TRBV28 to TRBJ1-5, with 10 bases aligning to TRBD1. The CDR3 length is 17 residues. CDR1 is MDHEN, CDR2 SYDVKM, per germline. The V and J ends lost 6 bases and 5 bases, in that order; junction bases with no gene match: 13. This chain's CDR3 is CASRGTGAVEFDQPQHF. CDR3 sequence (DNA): TGTGCCAGCAGGGGGACAGGGGCAGTCGAGTTCGATCAGCCCCAGCATTTT.

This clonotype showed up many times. CDR3 sequence reads: CSARIPSGRTSYEQYF. Here the CDR3 DNA reads TGCAGTGCTAGAATTCCCAGCGGGAGGACCTCCTACGAGCAGTACTTC. This chain joins TRBV20-1 and TRBJ2-7; 9 nucleotides agree with TRBD2. CDR1 is DFQATT and CDR2 is SNEGSKA in the germline V gene (reference sequence). CDR3 length: 16 amino acids. Unmatched junction bases numbered 8, after V lost 2 bases and J lost 0 bases.

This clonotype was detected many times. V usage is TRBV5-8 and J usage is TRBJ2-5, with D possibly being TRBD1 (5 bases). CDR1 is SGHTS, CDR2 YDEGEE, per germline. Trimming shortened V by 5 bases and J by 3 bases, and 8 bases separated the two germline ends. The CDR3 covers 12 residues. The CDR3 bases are TGTGCCAGCAGGACAGAAGAAGAGACCCAGTACTTC. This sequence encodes CASRTEEETQYF.

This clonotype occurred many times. The CDR3 bases are TGTGCCAGCAGCCCTAGCGGGAGGGCCGGGGAGCTGTTTTTT. It yields the protein CASSPSGRAGELFF. This chain uses TRBV7-9 with TRBJ2-2; 12 nucleotides match TRBD2. The CDR3 has 14 residues. The ends lost 5 bases at V and 6 bases at J; junction bases unmatched: 1. The germline CDR1 and CDR2 sequences are SEHNR and FQNEAQ (reference sequence).

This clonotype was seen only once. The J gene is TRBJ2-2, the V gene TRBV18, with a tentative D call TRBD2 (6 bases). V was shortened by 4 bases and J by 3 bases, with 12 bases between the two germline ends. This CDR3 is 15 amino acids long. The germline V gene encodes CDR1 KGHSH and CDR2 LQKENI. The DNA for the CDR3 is TGTGCCAGCTCACACGGGACTGTGGACACCGGGGAGCTGTTTTTT. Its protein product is CASSHGTVDTGELFF.

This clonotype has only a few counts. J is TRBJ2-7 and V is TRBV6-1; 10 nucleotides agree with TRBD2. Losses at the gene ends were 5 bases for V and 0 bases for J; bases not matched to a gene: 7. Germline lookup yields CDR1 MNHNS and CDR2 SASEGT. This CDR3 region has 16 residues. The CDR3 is CASSKIAGGSSYEQYF. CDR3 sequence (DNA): TGTGCCAGCAGTAAAATAGCGGGAGGAAGCTCCTACGAGCAGTACTTC.

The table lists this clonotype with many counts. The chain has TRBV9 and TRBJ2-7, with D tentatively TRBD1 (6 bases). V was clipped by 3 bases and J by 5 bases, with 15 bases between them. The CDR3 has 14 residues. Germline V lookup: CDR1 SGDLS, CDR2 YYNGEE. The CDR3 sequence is CASSGLQGTDEQYF. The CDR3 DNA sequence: TGTGCCAGCAGCGGATTACAGGGTACCGACGAGCAGTACTTC.

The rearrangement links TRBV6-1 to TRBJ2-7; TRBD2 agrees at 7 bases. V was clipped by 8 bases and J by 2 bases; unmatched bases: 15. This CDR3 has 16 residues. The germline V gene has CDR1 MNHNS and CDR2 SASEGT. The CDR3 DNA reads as TGTGCCAGCGCCGCACGGGAGGTGGGTGTTACCTACGAGCAGTACTTC. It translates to CASAAREVGVTYEQYF.

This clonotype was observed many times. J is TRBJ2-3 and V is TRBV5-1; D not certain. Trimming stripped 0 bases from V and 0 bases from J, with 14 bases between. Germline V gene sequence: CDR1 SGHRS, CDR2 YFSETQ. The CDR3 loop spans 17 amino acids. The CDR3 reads CASSLGAAVSSTDTQYF. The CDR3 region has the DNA TGCGCCAGCAGCTTGGGGGCAGCAGTTTCTAGCACAGATACGCAGTATTTT. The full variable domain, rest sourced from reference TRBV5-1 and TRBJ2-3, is KAGVTQTPRYLIKTRGQQVTLSCSPISGHRSVSWYQQTPGQGLQFLFEYFSETQRNKGNFPGRFSGRQFSNSRSEMNVSTLELGDSALYLCASSLGAAVSSTDTQYFGPGTRLTVL.

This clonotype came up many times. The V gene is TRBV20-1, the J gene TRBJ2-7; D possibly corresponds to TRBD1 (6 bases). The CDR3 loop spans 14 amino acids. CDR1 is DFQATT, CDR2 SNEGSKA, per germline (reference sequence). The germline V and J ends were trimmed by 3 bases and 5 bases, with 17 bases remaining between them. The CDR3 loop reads CSARTLGRDNEQYF. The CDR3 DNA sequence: TGCAGTGCTAGGACCCTGGGAAGGGACAACGAGCAGTACTTC.

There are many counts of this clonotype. Here the CDR3 reads CASSLTVMNTEAFF. CDR3 coding DNA: TGTGCCAGCAGTCTGACAGTGATGAACACTGAAGCTTTCTTT. This chain connects TRBV2 to TRBJ1-1; tentatively, D is TRBD1 (5 bases). The CDR3 consists of 14 residues. The V end lost 5 bases, the J end lost 0 bases, and 10 bases lay between the germline ends. Germline V lookup: CDR1 SNHLY, CDR2 FYNNEI.

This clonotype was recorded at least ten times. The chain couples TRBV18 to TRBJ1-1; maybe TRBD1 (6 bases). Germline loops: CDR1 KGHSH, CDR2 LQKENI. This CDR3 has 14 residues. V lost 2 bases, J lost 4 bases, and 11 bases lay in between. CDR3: CASSPAGVGTEAFF. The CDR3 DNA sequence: TGTGCCAGCTCACCAGCAGGGGTGGGCACTGAAGCTTTCTTT.

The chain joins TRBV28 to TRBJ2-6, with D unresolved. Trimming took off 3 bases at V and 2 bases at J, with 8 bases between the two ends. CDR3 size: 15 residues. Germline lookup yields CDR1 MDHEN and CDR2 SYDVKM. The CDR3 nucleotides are TGTGCCAGCAGTTTTAAGTACACTGGGGCCAACGTCCTGACTTTC. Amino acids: CASSFKYTGANVLTF.